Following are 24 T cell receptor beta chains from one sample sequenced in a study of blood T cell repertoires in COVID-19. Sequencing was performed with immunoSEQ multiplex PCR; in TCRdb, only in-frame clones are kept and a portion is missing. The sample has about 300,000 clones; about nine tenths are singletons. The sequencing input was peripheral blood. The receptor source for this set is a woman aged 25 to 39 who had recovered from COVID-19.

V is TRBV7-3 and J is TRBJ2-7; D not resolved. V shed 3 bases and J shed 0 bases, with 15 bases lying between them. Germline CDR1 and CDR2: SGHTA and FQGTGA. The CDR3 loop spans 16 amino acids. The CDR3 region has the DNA TGTGCCAGCAGCTTCTACGACACATTTTACTCCTACGAGCAGTACTTC. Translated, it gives CASSFYDTFYSYEQYF.

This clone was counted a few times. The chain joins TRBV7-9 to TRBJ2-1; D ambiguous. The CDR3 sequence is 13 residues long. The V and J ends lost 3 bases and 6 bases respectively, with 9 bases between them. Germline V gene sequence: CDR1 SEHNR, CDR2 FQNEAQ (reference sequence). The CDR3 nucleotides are TGTGCCAGCAGCTTGCCCCTCGGCAATGAGCAGTTCTTC. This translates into CASSLPLGNEQFF.

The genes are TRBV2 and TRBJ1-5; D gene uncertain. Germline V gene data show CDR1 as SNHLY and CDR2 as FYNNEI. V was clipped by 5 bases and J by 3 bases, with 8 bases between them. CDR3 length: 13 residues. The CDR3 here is CASSLGDNQPQHF. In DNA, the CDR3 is TGTGCCAGCAGTTTAGGAGACAATCAGCCCCAGCATTTT.

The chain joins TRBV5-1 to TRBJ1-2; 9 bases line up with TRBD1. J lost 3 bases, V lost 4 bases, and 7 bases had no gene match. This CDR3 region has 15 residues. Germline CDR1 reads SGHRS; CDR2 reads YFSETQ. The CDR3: CASSRTGAVDYGYTF. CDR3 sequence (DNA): TGCGCCAGCAGCAGGACAGGGGCTGTGGACTATGGCTACACCTTC.

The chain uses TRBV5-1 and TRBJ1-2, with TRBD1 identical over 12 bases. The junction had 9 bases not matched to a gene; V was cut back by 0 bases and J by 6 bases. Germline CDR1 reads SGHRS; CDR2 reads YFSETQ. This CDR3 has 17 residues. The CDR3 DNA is TGCGCCAGCAGCTTGGATGGGACAGGGGGCAGAGAGAATGGCTACACCTTC. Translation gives CASSLDGTGGRENGYTF.

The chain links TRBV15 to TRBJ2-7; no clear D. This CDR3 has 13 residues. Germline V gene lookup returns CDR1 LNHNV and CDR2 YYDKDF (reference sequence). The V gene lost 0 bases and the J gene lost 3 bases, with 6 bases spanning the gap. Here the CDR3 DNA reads TGTGCCACCAGCAGAGAGAACAGCTACGAGCAGTACTTC. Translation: CATSRENSYEQYF.

The CDR3 nucleotides are TGTGCCAGCAGCTTAGCTGGCGGGGGGGCATACGAGCAGTACTTC. The encoded protein is CASSLAGGGAYEQYF. J is TRBJ2-7 and V is TRBV7-2; 9 nucleotides match TRBD2. The J segment lost 4 bases and the V segment lost 0 bases, leaving 4 bases of the junction unmatched. CDR3 size: 15 residues. CDR1 SGHTA and CDR2 FQGNSA come from the germline V gene.

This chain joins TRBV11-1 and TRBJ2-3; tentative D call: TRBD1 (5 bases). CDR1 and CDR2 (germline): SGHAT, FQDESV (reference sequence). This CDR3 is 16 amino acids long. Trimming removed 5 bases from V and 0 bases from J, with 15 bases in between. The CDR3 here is CASSLEQVSSTDTQYF. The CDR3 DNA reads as TGTGCCAGCAGCCTAGAACAGGTTTCTAGCACAGATACGCAGTATTTT.

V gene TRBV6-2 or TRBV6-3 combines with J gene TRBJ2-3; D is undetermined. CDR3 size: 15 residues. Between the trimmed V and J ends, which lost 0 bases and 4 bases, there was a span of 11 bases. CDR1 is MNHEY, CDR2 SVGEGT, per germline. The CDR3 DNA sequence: TGTGCCAGCAGTTACTCATCAGGATTCCCAGATACGCAGTATTTT. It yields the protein CASSYSSGFPDTQYF.

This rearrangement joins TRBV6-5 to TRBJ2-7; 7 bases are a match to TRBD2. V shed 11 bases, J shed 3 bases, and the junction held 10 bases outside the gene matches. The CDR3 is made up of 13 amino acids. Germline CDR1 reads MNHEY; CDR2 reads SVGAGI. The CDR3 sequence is CASEQGGSYEQYF. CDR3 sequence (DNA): TGTGCCTCCGAGCAGGGAGGGAGCTACGAGCAGTACTTC.

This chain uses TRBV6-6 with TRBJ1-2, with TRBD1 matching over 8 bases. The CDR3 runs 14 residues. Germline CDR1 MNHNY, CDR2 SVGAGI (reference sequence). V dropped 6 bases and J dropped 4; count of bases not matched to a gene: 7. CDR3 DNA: TGTGCCAGCAGAAAAGGGACAGGCCTCTATGGCTACACCTTC. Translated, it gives CASRKGTGLYGYTF.

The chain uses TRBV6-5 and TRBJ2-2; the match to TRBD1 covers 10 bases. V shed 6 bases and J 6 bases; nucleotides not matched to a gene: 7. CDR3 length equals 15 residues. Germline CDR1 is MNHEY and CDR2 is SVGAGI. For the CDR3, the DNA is TGTGCCAGCAGCCTGGACAGGGGGTTAGCCGGGGAGCTGTTTTTT. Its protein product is CASSLDRGLAGELFF.

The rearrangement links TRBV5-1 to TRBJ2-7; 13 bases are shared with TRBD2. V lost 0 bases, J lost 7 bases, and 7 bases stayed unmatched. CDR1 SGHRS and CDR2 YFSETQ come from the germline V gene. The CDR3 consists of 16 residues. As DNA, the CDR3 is TGCGCCAGCAGCTTGGAGCAGGGACTAGCGGGGTTTGAGCAGTACTTC. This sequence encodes CASSLEQGLAGFEQYF.

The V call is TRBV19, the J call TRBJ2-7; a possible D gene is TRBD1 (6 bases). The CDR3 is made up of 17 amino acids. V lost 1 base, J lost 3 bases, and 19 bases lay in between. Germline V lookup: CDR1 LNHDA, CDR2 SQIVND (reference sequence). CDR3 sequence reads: CASSIGTTGTILYEQYF. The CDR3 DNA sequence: TGTGCCAGTAGTATAGGGACGACAGGAACGATACTCTACGAGCAGTACTTC.

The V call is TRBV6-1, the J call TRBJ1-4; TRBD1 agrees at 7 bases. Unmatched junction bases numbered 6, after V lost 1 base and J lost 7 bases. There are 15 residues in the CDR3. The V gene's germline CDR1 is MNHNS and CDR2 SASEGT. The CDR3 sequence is CASSEVTGLREKLFF. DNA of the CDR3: TGTGCCAGCAGTGAAGTGACAGGGTTGCGTGAAAAACTGTTTTTT.

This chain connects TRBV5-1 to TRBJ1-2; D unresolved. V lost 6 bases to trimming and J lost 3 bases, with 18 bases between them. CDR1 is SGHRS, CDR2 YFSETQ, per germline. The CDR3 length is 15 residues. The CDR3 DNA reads TGCGCCAGCAAACCTGGGCCCAACCCTGACTATGGCTACACCTTC. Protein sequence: CASKPGPNPDYGYTF.

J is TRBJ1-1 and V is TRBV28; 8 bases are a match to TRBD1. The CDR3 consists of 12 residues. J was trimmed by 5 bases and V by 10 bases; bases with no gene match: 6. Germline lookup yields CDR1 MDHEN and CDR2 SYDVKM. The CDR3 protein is CATLTGGTEAFF. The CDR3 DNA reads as TGTGCCACCCTTACAGGGGGAACTGAAGCTTTCTTT.

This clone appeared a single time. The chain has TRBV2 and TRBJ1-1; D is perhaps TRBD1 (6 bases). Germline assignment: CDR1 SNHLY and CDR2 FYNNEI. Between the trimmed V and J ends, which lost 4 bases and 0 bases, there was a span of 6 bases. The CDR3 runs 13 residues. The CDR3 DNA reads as TGTGCCAGCAGTGGACAGGTGAACACTGAAGCTTTCTTT. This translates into CASSGQVNTEAFF. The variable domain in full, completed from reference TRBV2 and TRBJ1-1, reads EPEVTQTPSHQVTQMGQEVILRCVPISNHLYFYWYRQILGQKVEFLVSFYNNEISEKSEIFDDQFSVERPDGSNFTLKIRSTKLEDSAMYFCASSGQVNTEAFFGQGTRLTVV.

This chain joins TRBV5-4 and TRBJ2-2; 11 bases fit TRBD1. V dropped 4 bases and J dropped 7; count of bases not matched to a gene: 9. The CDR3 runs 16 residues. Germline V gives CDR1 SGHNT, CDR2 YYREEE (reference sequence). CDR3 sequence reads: CASSEPGQGGIGELFF. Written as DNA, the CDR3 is TGTGCCAGCAGCGAACCGGGACAGGGGGGGATCGGGGAGCTGTTTTTT.

In nucleotides, the CDR3 is TGTGCCAGCACCCTCCGAGATCAGCCCCAGCATTTT. Protein product: CASTLRDQPQHF. V and J are TRBV11-3 and TRBJ1-5; D is uncertain. Germline CDR1 SGHNT, CDR2 YENEEA. The CDR3 sequence is 12 residues long. Trimming pared 7 bases from V and 5 bases from J, leaving 9 bases between. Supplemented by reference TRBV11-3 and TRBJ1-5, the full variable domain reads EAGVVQSPRYKIIEKKQPVAFWCNPISGHNTLYWYLQNLGQGPELLIRYENEEAVDDSQLPKDRFSAERLKGVDSTLKIQPAELGDSAVYLCASTLRDQPQHFGDGTRLSIL.

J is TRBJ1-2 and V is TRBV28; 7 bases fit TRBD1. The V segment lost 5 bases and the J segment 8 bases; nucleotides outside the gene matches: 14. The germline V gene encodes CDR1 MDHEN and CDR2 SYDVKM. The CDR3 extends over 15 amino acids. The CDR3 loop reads CASSPGNRGIGGYTF. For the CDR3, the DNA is TGTGCCAGCAGTCCCGGAAACAGGGGAATAGGCGGCTACACCTTC.

CDR3 amino acids: CASSPWGQGHNEQFF. The CDR3 DNA follows: TGTGCCAGCAGCCCTTGGGGGCAGGGCCACAATGAGCAGTTCTTC. This chain joins TRBV3-1 (or the pseudogene TRBV3-2) and TRBJ2-1; tentative D call: TRBD1 (6 bases). The length of the CDR3 is 15 residues. Germline CDR1 and CDR2: LGHDT and YNNKEL (reference sequence). The germline V and J ends were trimmed by 4 bases and 5 bases, with 15 bases remaining between them.

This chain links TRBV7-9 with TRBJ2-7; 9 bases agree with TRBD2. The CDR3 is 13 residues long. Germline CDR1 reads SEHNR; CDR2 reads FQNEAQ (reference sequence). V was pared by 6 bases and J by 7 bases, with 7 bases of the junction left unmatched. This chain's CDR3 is CASRASGVDEQYF. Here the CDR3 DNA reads TGTGCCAGCAGGGCTAGCGGGGTCGATGAGCAGTACTTC.

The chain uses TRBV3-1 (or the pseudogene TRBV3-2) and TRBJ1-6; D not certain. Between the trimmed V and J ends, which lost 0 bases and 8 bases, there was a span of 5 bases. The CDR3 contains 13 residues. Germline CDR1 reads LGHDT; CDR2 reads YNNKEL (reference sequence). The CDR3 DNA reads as TGTGCCAGCAGCCAAGACCTAGATTCACCCCTCCACTTT. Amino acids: CASSQDLDSPLHF.